The 29 T cell receptor beta chains listed next were all sequenced from one sample in a study of shared clonotypes between healthy human individuals. Sequencing used immunoSEQ multiplex PCR; TCRdb keeps in-frame clones, though not all of them. This sample has 2 million to 2.5 million clones, with over 85% found just once. Material for sequencing was naive CD4+ T cells from PBMCs. Subset indicated: CD45RA+ positively selected. These receptors were collected from a man aged 18 to 30 in good health. Some clones in this sample may be carry-over from other donors' samples.

The V call is TRBV5-1, the J call TRBJ2-6; D remains unclear. Trimming left V 0 bases short and J 2 bases short, with 15 bases between. The CDR3 runs 18 residues. Per germline, CDR1 SGHRS and CDR2 YFSETQ. CDR3 bases: TGCGCCAGCAGCTTGGATACCACGTCGGCCGCTGGGGCCAACGTCCTGACTTTC. This codes for CASSLDTTSAAGANVLTF.

The chain couples TRBV28 to TRBJ2-5; weak D call: TRBD1 (5 bases). Germline lookup yields CDR1 MDHEN and CDR2 SYDVKM. The CDR3 contains 16 residues. The V and J ends lost 4 bases and 5 bases respectively, with 20 bases between them. For the CDR3, the DNA is TGTGCCAGCAGTTCCGCATACTTCAGGGTGCGGGAGACCCAGTACTTC. Protein sequence: CASSSAYFRVRETQYF.

V gene TRBV9 combines with J gene TRBJ2-1, with D perhaps being TRBD1 or TRBD2 (5 bases each). Trimming took 1 base from V and 9 from J, leaving 14 bases between them. The CDR3 covers 14 residues. Germline V gene data show CDR1 as SGDLS and CDR2 as YYNGEE. In nucleotides, the CDR3 is TGTGCCAGCAGCGTAATTGGGACCCACAGTGAGCAGTTCTTC. Translation gives CASSVIGTHSEQFF.

About this clone itself: Other DNA sequences from this sample encode an identical CDR3 as well. In DNA form, the CDR3 reads TGTGCCAGCAGCTTATCTGGCGGGAGCTCCTACAATGAGCAGTTCTTC. Translation gives CASSLSGGSSYNEQFF. The chain has TRBV7-3 and TRBJ2-1; 7 bases map to TRBD2. There are 16 residues in the CDR3. The trim removed 2 bases at V and 0 bases at J, leaving 4 bases unmatched. Germline V gene lookup returns CDR1 SGHTA and CDR2 FQGTGA.

The chain joins TRBV19 to TRBJ2-2, with D perhaps being TRBD1 or TRBD2 (5 bases each). This CDR3 contains 15 residues. CDR1 LNHDA and CDR2 SQIVND come from the germline V gene (reference sequence). The V gene lost 7 bases and the J gene lost 4 bases, with 16 bases spanning the gap. CDR3 sequence: CASTPGLRGTGELFF. The DNA of the CDR3 is TGTGCCAGTACCCCGGGGCTGCGTGGCACCGGGGAGCTGTTTTTT. Full variable domain (missing parts from reference TRBV19 and TRBJ2-2): DGGITQSPKYLFRKEGQNVTLSCEQNLNHDAMYWYRQDPGQGLRLIYYSQIVNDFQKGDIAEGYSVSREKKESFPLTVTSAQKNPTAFYLCASTPGLRGTGELFFGEGSRLTVL.

The gene calls are TRBV15 and TRBJ2-3, with 11 nucleotides matching TRBD2. Losses at the gene ends were 6 bases for V and 2 bases for J; bases not matched to a gene: 16. Germline-derived CDR1 and CDR2 are LNHNV and YYDKDF (reference sequence). This CDR3 region has 19 residues. For the CDR3, the DNA is TGTGCCACCAGAGAACTTACTAGCGGGAGTTACGGGCACACAGATACGCAGTATTTT. Translation: CATRELTSGSYGHTDTQYF.

DNA of the CDR3: TGTGCCAGTAGAAGAGGGGCAGGAAACACCATATATTTT. Residues: CASRRGAGNTIYF. The chain combines TRBV19 with TRBJ1-3; maybe TRBD1 (5 bases). V gave up 6 bases and J gave up 4 bases, with 10 bases separating them. The CDR3 covers 13 residues. Germline CDR1 LNHDA, CDR2 SQIVND (reference sequence).

This chain connects TRBV7-2 to TRBJ2-7, with a tentative D call TRBD2 (6 bases). The CDR3 totals 16 residues. Trimming removed 5 bases at V and 2 bases at J, with 19 bases between. The V gene's germline CDR1 is SGHTA and CDR2 FQGNSA. The CDR3 DNA reads TGTGCCAGCAGCCCTCCTGGAGGGCCTACTCCCTACGAGCAGTACTTC. Translating gives CASSPPGGPTPYEQYF. Filled out from reference TRBV7-2 and TRBJ2-7, the complete variable domain reads GAGVSQSPSNKVTEKGKDVELRCDPISGHTALYWYRQSLGQGLEFLIYFQGNSAPDKSGLPSDRFSAERTGGSVSTLTIQRTQQEDSAVYLCASSPPGGPTPYEQYFGPGTRLTVT.

Only one count was recorded for this clone. The chain uses TRBV29-1 and TRBJ2-1; D is perhaps TRBD2 (6 bases). This CDR3 has 13 amino acids. Germline V gene data show CDR1 as SQVTM and CDR2 as ANQGSEA. With 4 bases removed from V and 8 bases from J, the gap between germline ends came to 15 bases. The CDR3 nucleotides are TGCAGCGTTGGTTTTTGGGACTCCGATGAGCAGTTCTTC. Protein: CSVGFWDSDEQFF.

V usage is TRBV11-2 and J usage is TRBJ2-5; TRBD2 matches at 7 bases. V was clipped by 4 bases and J by 2 bases; unmatched bases: 7. CDR3 size: 15 residues. Germline V gene data show CDR1 as SGHAT and CDR2 as FQNNGV. The chain's CDR3 is CASSSRREPQETQYF. In DNA form, the CDR3 reads TGTGCCAGCAGCTCCCGGCGGGAGCCTCAAGAGACCCAGTACTTC.

This clone appeared once. The rearrangement joins TRBV7-2 to TRBJ2-1, with a possible D match to TRBD2 (6 bases). The CDR3 sequence is 19 residues long. V was shortened by 3 bases and J by 1 base, with 22 bases between the two germline ends. In germline, CDR1 is SGHTA, CDR2 FQGNSA. The CDR3 loop is CASSFRYAARAGSYNEQFF. DNA for the CDR3: TGTGCCAGCAGCTTCCGATATGCGGCGCGAGCGGGTTCCTACAATGAGCAGTTCTTC.

A note on this clone: Other DNA sequences in the same sample also yield this CDR3. V is TRBV7-2 and J is TRBJ1-2; no definite D call. V gave up 6 bases and J gave up 3 bases, with 11 bases separating them. CDR3 size: 13 residues. Germline lookup yields CDR1 SGHTA and CDR2 FQGNSA. The CDR3 DNA reads as TGTGCCAGCAGTCCGGATGGGGACTATGGCTACACCTTC. It yields the protein CASSPDGDYGYTF.

This chain connects TRBV15 to TRBJ2-5, with D possibly being TRBD1 (6 bases). Germline CDR1 LNHNV, CDR2 YYDKDF (reference sequence). Trimming shortened V by 0 bases and J by 4 bases, and 18 bases separated the two germline ends. The CDR3 spans 17 residues. Here the CDR3 reads CATSRDLNRVVSETQYF. The DNA for the CDR3 is TGTGCCACCAGCAGAGATCTCAACAGGGTAGTGTCAGAGACCCAGTACTTC.

V and J are TRBV10-1 and TRBJ1-5; D not certain. The CDR3 loop spans 15 amino acids. The ends were cut back, 7 bases at V and 0 bases at J, with 13 bases in the middle. Germline V gene lookup returns CDR1 WNHNN and CDR2 SYGVQD (reference sequence). DNA for the CDR3: TGCGCCAGCACCCCCCCGGACGGTAGCAATCAGCCCCAGCATTTT. This codes for CASTPPDGSNQPQHF.

DNA for the CDR3: TGTGCCAGCAGCGGTGGACTAGCGGGAGGGAGTGGAGAGACCCAGTACTTC. This translates into CASSGGLAGGSGETQYF. The rearrangement uses TRBV9 and TRBJ2-5; 15 bases line up with TRBD2. V shed 3 bases and J 4 bases; nucleotides not matched to a gene: 7. This CDR3 spans 17 amino acids. Germline CDR1 reads SGDLS; CDR2 reads YYNGEE. Full variable domain (rest looked up from reference TRBV9 and TRBJ2-5): DSGVTQTPKHLITATGQRVTLRCSPRSGDLSVYWYQQSLDQGLQFLIQYYNGEERAKGNILERFSAQQFPDLHSELNLSSLELGDSALYFCASSGGLAGGSGETQYFGPGTRLLVL.

The table lists this clone with a few counts. The chain has TRBV7-9 and TRBJ2-2; TRBD1 matches at 8 bases. V lost 11 bases, J lost 1 base, and 3 bases stayed unmatched. This CDR3 spans 13 amino acids. The germline gives CDR1 SEHNR, CDR2 FQNEAQ (reference sequence). The CDR3 sequence: CAWTGWNTGELFF. The CDR3 DNA sequence: TGTGCCTGGACAGGGTGGAACACCGGGGAGCTGTTTTTT.

This rearrangement joins TRBV7-3 to TRBJ2-5, with D maybe TRBD1 (6 bases). Germline CDR1 is SGHTA and CDR2 is FQGTGA. The CDR3 spans 15 residues. Trimming took 5 bases from V and 5 from J, leaving 18 bases between them. DNA of the CDR3: TGTGCCAGCAGCCTACTCCCTGGGGGCATGGAGACCCAGTACTTC. This codes for CASSLLPGGMETQYF. The entire variable domain, with the rest obtained from reference TRBV7-3 and TRBJ2-5, is as follows: GAGVSQTPSNKVTEKGKYVELRCDPISGHTALYWYRQSLGQGPEFLIYFQGTGAADDSGLPNDRFFAVRPEGSVSTLKIQRTERGDSAVYLCASSLLPGGMETQYFGPGTRLLVL.

The V and J genes are TRBV10-3 and TRBJ2-7; D gene unclear. The CDR3 runs 14 residues. V gave up 7 bases and J gave up 0 bases, with 13 bases separating them. The germline CDR1 and CDR2 sequences are ENHRY and SYGVKD. CDR3 amino acids: CAIKAVLSSYEQYF. CDR3 DNA: TGTGCCATCAAGGCAGTTCTTAGCTCCTACGAGCAGTACTTC.

The chain combines TRBV5-1 with TRBJ1-1; possibly TRBD1 for D (5 bases). The CDR3 consists of 16 residues. Germline CDR1 and CDR2: SGHRS and YFSETQ. Trimming took off 0 bases at V and 0 bases at J, with 12 bases between the two ends. CDR3 DNA: TGCGCCAGCAGCTTGGTTCACGGGGGGATGAACACTGAAGCTTTCTTT. It translates to CASSLVHGGMNTEAFF.

The chain combines TRBV5-1 with TRBJ2-7, with D uncertain. CDR1 SGHRS and CDR2 YFSETQ come from the germline V gene. Trimming stripped 4 bases from V and 0 bases from J, with 14 bases between. This CDR3 has 15 residues. This CDR3 is CASSPVSLSSYEQYF. CDR3 DNA: TGCGCCAGCAGCCCCGTGTCCCTAAGCTCCTACGAGCAGTACTTC.

The CDR3 here is CASSLARDAGADTQYF. Written as DNA, the CDR3 is TGTGCCAGCAGCCTGGCAAGGGACGCGGGTGCAGATACGCAGTATTTT. The chain employs TRBV7-9 and TRBJ2-3; D may be TRBD1 or TRBD2 (5 bases each). The V gene lost 5 bases and the J gene lost 4 bases, with 19 bases spanning the gap. The germline V gene has CDR1 SEHNR and CDR2 FQNEAQ (reference sequence). The CDR3 is 16 amino acids.

The rearrangement links TRBV7-3 to TRBJ2-6; D is tentatively TRBD1 or TRBD2 (5 bases each). Trimming left V 5 bases short and J 3 bases short, with 11 bases between. Germline loops: CDR1 SGHTA, CDR2 FQGTGA. The CDR3 has 15 residues. As DNA, the CDR3 is TGTGCCAGCAGCCGTGGGGGTCTTGGGGCCAACGTCCTGACTTTC. Translated, it gives CASSRGGLGANVLTF.

The J gene is TRBJ1-1, the V gene TRBV6-5; no reliable D call. This CDR3 is built from 14 residues. The germline V gene encodes CDR1 MNHEY and CDR2 SVGAGI. Deletions cut 0 bases from V and 2 bases from J, with 7 bases between. For the CDR3, the DNA is TGTGCCAGCAGTTACTCGACTAGAAACACTGAAGCTTTCTTT. It yields the protein CASSYSTRNTEAFF.

The rearrangement links TRBV2 to TRBJ1-4; 7 bases align to TRBD1. The CDR3 totals 11 residues. V was pared by 5 bases and J by 14 bases, with 5 bases of the junction left unmatched. The germline V gene encodes CDR1 SNHLY and CDR2 FYNNEI. CDR3 bases: TGTGCCAGCAGTCCGACAGGGCGGCTGTTTTTT. Residues: CASSPTGRLFF.

The chain is built from TRBV30 and TRBJ2-2; 7 bases align to TRBD1. The CDR3 runs to 12 residues. CDR1 and CDR2 from the germline V gene are GTSNPN and SVGIG (reference sequence). Losses at the gene ends were 6 bases for V and 6 bases for J; bases not matched to a gene: 4. As DNA, the CDR3 is TGTGCCTGCTACAGGGGCCCCGGGGAGCTGTTTTTT. Protein product: CACYRGPGELFF.

This chain uses TRBV6-1 with TRBJ2-7; TRBD2 agrees at 9 bases. This CDR3 comprises 15 residues. After removal of 4 bases from V and 0 bases from J, the junction contained 4 bases not matched to a gene. Germline lookup yields CDR1 MNHNS and CDR2 SASEGT. The CDR3 nucleotides read TGTGCCAGCAGTGGCCTAGCGGGATACTCCTACGAGCAGTACTTC. Translation gives CASSGLAGYSYEQYF.

The chain employs TRBV7-9 and TRBJ1-2, with 8 bases that match TRBD1. Germline CDR1 is SEHNR and CDR2 is FQNEAQ (reference sequence). The ends lost 6 bases at V and 3 bases at J; junction bases unmatched: 9. There are 15 residues in the CDR3. CDR3 sequence: CASSSGGGQDYGYTF. The CDR3 DNA reads as TGTGCCAGCAGTTCTGGAGGGGGACAGGACTATGGCTACACCTTC.

This chain links TRBV5-1 with TRBJ2-1; TRBD2 aligns across 9 bases. The J segment lost 7 bases and the V segment lost 5 bases, leaving 10 bases of the junction unmatched. Germline CDR1 is SGHRS and CDR2 is YFSETQ. The CDR3 consists of 15 residues. CDR3: CASRKVAGVGNEQFF. CDR3 sequence (DNA): TGCGCCAGCAGGAAGGTAGCGGGAGTAGGGAATGAGCAGTTCTTC.

The chain links TRBV7-2 to TRBJ2-3; 11 bases are shared with TRBD2. The junction had 7 bases not matched to a gene; V was cut back by 5 bases and J by 6 bases. The CDR3 totals 15 residues. The V gene's germline CDR1 is SGHTA and CDR2 FQGNSA. CDR3 nucleotides: TGTGCCAGCAGCCGACTAGCGGGACGTGCCGATACGCAGTATTTT. This translates into CASSRLAGRADTQYF.